The 32 T cell receptor beta chains reported below all come from one sample, sequenced in a study of cytomegalovirus exposure and HLA in healthy donors. The study ran its PCR with 60 Vbeta and 13 Jbeta primers. Measured with immunoSEQ multiplex PCR; TCRdb has only the in-frame clones, and not every one. Of 90,000 to 150,000 clones in the sample, about 70% were seen once. The sequenced sample consisted of PBMCs. The receptor source for this set is a human donor in good health.

The CDR3 spells CASSRLSNNEQFF. Written as DNA, the CDR3 is TGTGCCAGCTCCCGCCTATCGAACAATGAGCAGTTCTTC. J is TRBJ2-1 and V is TRBV6-1; D gene ambiguous. CDR1 and CDR2 (germline): MNHNS, SASEGT. The germline V and J ends were trimmed by 8 bases and 5 bases, with 13 bases remaining between them. The CDR3 runs 13 residues.

The genes are TRBV4-1 and TRBJ1-2, with unresolved D. Trimming left V 0 bases short and J 7 bases short, with 18 bases between. The CDR3 has 16 residues. Germline V gene data show CDR1 as MGHRA and CDR2 as YSYEKL. DNA of the CDR3: TGCGCCAGCAGCCAAGATCAAGGCTCACCTGAGGGTGGCTACACCTTC. As protein: CASSQDQGSPEGGYTF.

The V call is TRBV5-6, the J call TRBJ2-2, with TRBD1 matching over 7 bases. The length of the CDR3 is 15 residues. V lost 0 bases and J lost 5; bases outside the gene matches: 4. Germline CDR1 is SGHDT and CDR2 is YYEEEE. The CDR3 protein is CASSLVSGGTGELFF. CDR3 coding DNA: TGTGCCAGCAGCTTGGTGTCAGGGGGTACCGGGGAGCTGTTTTTT.

A note on this clone: The same CDR3 arises from other DNA sequences in this sample as well. The V call is TRBV7-2, the J call TRBJ1-1; 7 nucleotides agree with TRBD1. V was clipped by 1 base and J by 4 bases; unmatched bases: 3. The CDR3 runs 14 residues. In germline, CDR1 is SGHTA, CDR2 FQGNSA. As DNA, the CDR3 is TGTGCCAGCAGCTTAGGGGCAGGGGGCACTGAAGCTTTCTTT. Protein product: CASSLGAGGTEAFF.

V and J are TRBV6-5 and TRBJ2-7; TRBD1 agrees at 8 bases. V lost 7 bases to trimming and J lost 3 bases; unmatched junction nucleotides: 5. Germline CDR1 reads MNHEY; CDR2 reads SVGAGI. The CDR3 loop spans 13 amino acids. CDR3 sequence: CASTYGQGYEQYF. The CDR3 DNA follows: TGTGCCAGCACCTACGGACAGGGCTACGAGCAGTACTTC.

This chain links TRBV6-5 with TRBJ2-5, with 9 bases fitting TRBD1. Per the germline V gene, CDR1 is MNHEY and CDR2 is SVGAGI. This CDR3 is built from 15 residues. V lost 6 bases to trimming and J lost 2 bases; unmatched junction nucleotides: 7. Written as DNA, the CDR3 is TGTGCCAGCAGCCTTGACAGGGGGGCACAAGAGACCCAGTACTTC. Encoded protein: CASSLDRGAQETQYF.

V gene TRBV6-6 combines with J gene TRBJ1-1; D is undetermined. CDR3 length: 13 amino acids. V lost 4 bases, J lost 8 bases, and 14 bases lay in between. Germline CDR1 is MNHNY and CDR2 is SVGAGI (reference sequence). The CDR3, as DNA: TGTGCCAGCAGTTTCCGGGTCTCCCAAGAAGCTTTCTTT. It translates to CASSFRVSQEAFF.

CDR3 residues: CASSPRLAGGTDTQYF. For the CDR3, the DNA is TGCGCCAGCAGCCCCCGCCTGGCGGGGGGCACAGATACGCAGTATTTT. The chain has TRBV5-1 and TRBJ2-3; TRBD2 agrees at 7 bases. In germline, CDR1 is SGHRS, CDR2 YFSETQ. There are 16 residues in the CDR3. With 4 bases clipped from V and 1 base from J, the junction kept 9 bases outside the gene matches.

The genes are TRBV28 and TRBJ2-6, with D perhaps TRBD2 (7 bases). CDR3 length: 17 residues. Germline lookup yields CDR1 MDHEN and CDR2 SYDVKM. Trimming took off 2 bases at V and 0 bases at J, with 11 bases between the two ends. For the CDR3, the DNA is TGTGCCAGCAGTTTACGGGGGGCCCGCTCTGGGGCCAACGTCCTGACTTTC. Translating gives CASSLRGARSGANVLTF.

In its sample, this clone was seen a few times. V usage is TRBV19 and J usage is TRBJ1-5, with 7 bases lining up with TRBD1. V shed 8 bases and J 4 bases; nucleotides not matched to a gene: 5. CDR1 is LNHDA and CDR2 is SQIVND in the germline V gene (reference sequence). CDR3 size: 13 residues. CDR3 DNA sequence: TGTGCCAGTGGGGACAGACTAAATCAGCCCCAGCATTTT. The encoded protein is CASGDRLNQPQHF.

The V and J genes are TRBV9 and TRBJ1-1; maybe TRBD1 (5 bases). The CDR3 extends over 16 amino acids. Trimming took off 0 bases at V and 5 bases at J, with 17 bases between the two ends. Germline loops: CDR1 SGDLS, CDR2 YYNGEE. In nucleotides, the CDR3 is TGTGCCAGCAGCGTAGCTACGGGGGGAGGAAGGACTGAAGCTTTCTTT. Amino acid sequence: CASSVATGGGRTEAFF.

The gene calls are TRBV27 and TRBJ1-4, with unresolved D. V was trimmed by 0 bases and J by 4 bases, leaving 15 bases between them. There are 17 residues in the CDR3. Looked up from germline, CDR1 is MNHEY and CDR2 is SMNVEV (reference sequence). CDR3 bases: TGTGCCAGCAGTTTATCCGGGCAGGAGGGTTATAATGAAAAACTGTTTTTT. Translated, it gives CASSLSGQEGYNEKLFF.

V and J are TRBV19 and TRBJ2-1; 9 bases map to TRBD2. The CDR3 totals 16 residues. V lost 3 bases to trimming and J lost 5 bases; unmatched junction nucleotides: 8. Germline CDR1 and CDR2: LNHDA and SQIVND (reference sequence). CDR3 in DNA: TGTGCCAGTAGTATCGCCGGCGGGGGGGCCGACAATGAGCAGTTCTTC. This gives the protein CASSIAGGGADNEQFF. Looking up the rest from reference TRBV19 and TRBJ2-1 gives the full variable domain: DGGITQSPKYLFRKEGQNVTLSCEQNLNHDAMYWYRQDPGQGLRLIYYSQIVNDFQKGDIAEGYSVSREKKESFPLTVTSAQKNPTAFYLCASSIAGGGADNEQFFGPGTRLTVL.

The genes are TRBV5-4 and TRBJ2-7; TRBD1 matches 7 bases. CDR3 length equals 15 residues. Germline V gene data show CDR1 as SGHNT and CDR2 as YYREEE (reference sequence). J lost 1 base, V lost 0 bases, and 4 bases had no gene match. CDR3 in amino acids: CASSLGDRESYEQYF. CDR3 bases: TGTGCCAGCAGCTTGGGGGACAGAGAGTCCTACGAGCAGTACTTC. The variable domain in full, completed from reference TRBV5-4 and TRBJ2-7, reads ETGVTQSPTHLIKTRGQQVTLRCSSQSGHNTVSWYQQALGQGPQFIFQYYREEENGRGNFPPRFSGLQFPNYSSELNVNALELDDSALYLCASSLGDRESYEQYFGPGTRLTVT.

V is TRBV6-1 and J is TRBJ2-3, with TRBD2 matching over 7 bases. Germline CDR1 and CDR2: MNHNS and SASEGT. The CDR3 covers 15 residues. Trimming at V came to 5 bases and at J to 2 bases, leaving 7 bases not matched to a gene. CDR3: CASSSLGGYTDTQYF. DNA of the CDR3: TGTGCCAGCAGTTCCCTCGGGGGGTACACAGATACGCAGTATTTT.

This CDR3 reads CASRGLAGYEQYF. DNA for the CDR3: TGTGCCAGCAGAGGACTAGCGGGCTACGAGCAGTACTTC. The chain recombines TRBV27 with TRBJ2-7, with 11 bases identical to TRBD2. J gave up 3 bases and V 6 bases, and 1 base lay outside the gene matches. CDR3 length: 13 amino acids. Germline CDR1 and CDR2: MNHEY and SMNVEV (reference sequence).

The V gene is TRBV27, the J gene TRBJ2-7, with 9 bases lining up with TRBD1. With 2 bases clipped from V and 0 bases from J, the junction kept 2 bases outside the gene matches. There are 15 residues in the CDR3. In germline, CDR1 is MNHEY, CDR2 SMNVEV (reference sequence). The CDR3 nucleotides read TGTGCCAGCAGTTTAGGGACAGGGTCCTCCTACGAGCAGTACTTC. Translation: CASSLGTGSSYEQYF.

The rearrangement joins TRBV30 to TRBJ2-7, with D unclear. This CDR3 has 16 amino acids. Per germline, CDR1 GTSNPN and CDR2 SVGIG (reference sequence). Trimming shortened V by 2 bases and J by 0 bases, and 17 bases separated the two germline ends. In DNA, the CDR3 is TGTGCCTGGAGTAGGCGGTCCCTCTTTACCTCCTACGAGCAGTACTTC. Translation gives CAWSRRSLFTSYEQYF.

This chain's CDR3 is CASSQARVGPEAFF. The CDR3 DNA follows: TGTGCCAGCAGCCAAGCCAGGGTTGGGCCTGAAGCTTTCTTT. The chain combines TRBV14 with TRBJ1-1, with TRBD1 as a possible D gene (5 bases). Trimming left V 1 base short and J 6 bases short, with 12 bases between. This CDR3 region has 14 residues. CDR1 and CDR2 (germline): SGHDN, FVKESK.

J is TRBJ1-4 and V is TRBV5-5; D is undetermined. Germline V gene sequence: CDR1 SGHKS, CDR2 YYEKEE (reference sequence). This CDR3 region has 18 residues. Trimming took off 4 bases at V and 2 bases at J, with 21 bases between the two ends. The CDR3, as DNA: TGTGCCAGCAGCCTCAGCCTGATTGGTGGAGGGACTAATGAAAAACTGTTTTTT. This gives the protein CASSLSLIGGGTNEKLFF.

This clone came up a few times. The chain has TRBV6-6 and TRBJ2-5, with TRBD1 identical over 7 bases. Germline V gene sequence: CDR1 MNHNY, CDR2 SVGAGI (reference sequence). This CDR3 region has 16 residues. Trimming at V came to 2 bases and at J to 5 bases, leaving 11 bases not matched to a gene. The CDR3, as DNA: TGTGCCAGCAGTTACGGGACAGATACGAGAGGGGAGACCCAGTACTTC. Its translation: CASSYGTDTRGETQYF.

The genes are TRBV6-5 and TRBJ2-5, with 9 bases fitting TRBD2. Germline lookup yields CDR1 MNHEY and CDR2 SVGAGI. The CDR3 contains 15 residues. Trimming removed 6 bases from V and 5 bases from J; junction bases left unmatched: 10. Here the CDR3 DNA reads TGTGCCAGCAGCCCACTAGCGGGTCAGGGGGAGACCCAGTACTTC. Protein: CASSPLAGQGETQYF.

This clone occurred many times. The chain combines TRBV10-3 with TRBJ1-4; D not resolved. V lost 0 bases to trimming and J lost 3 bases, with 8 bases between them. Germline loops: CDR1 ENHRY, CDR2 SYGVKD. The CDR3 consists of 15 residues. This chain's CDR3 is CAISESTRANEKLFF. The CDR3, as DNA: TGTGCCATCAGTGAGTCGACACGCGCTAATGAAAAACTGTTTTTT.

V gene TRBV11-2 combines with J gene TRBJ2-5, with D uncertain. The J call is uncertain, as TRBJ2-7 better fits the DNA end. The CDR3 runs to 13 residues. Germline V lookup: CDR1 SGHAT, CDR2 FQNNGV. Here the CDR3 reads CASSYPPGYEQYF. The CDR3 region has the DNA TGTGCCAGCAGCTATCCCCCAGGCTACGAGCAGTACTTC.

The chain has TRBV9 and TRBJ2-7, with 8 bases identical to TRBD1. This CDR3 region has 16 residues. With V trimmed by 0 bases and J by 4 bases, 9 bases remained unmatched. CDR1 SGDLS and CDR2 YYNGEE come from the germline V gene. The CDR3 DNA reads as TGTGCCAGCAGCGTAGCGTCGACAGGGGTTGGGTACGAGCAGTACTTC. Encoded protein: CASSVASTGVGYEQYF.

V gene TRBV19 combines with J gene TRBJ2-1; D may be TRBD2 (5 bases). The germline gives CDR1 LNHDA, CDR2 SQIVND (reference sequence). The V gene lost 4 bases and the J gene lost 0 bases, with 16 bases spanning the gap. CDR3 length equals 17 residues. The CDR3 here is CASSTGIYPNSYNEQFF. CDR3 sequence (DNA): TGTGCCAGTAGTACCGGGATTTATCCAAACTCCTACAATGAGCAGTTCTTC.

This chain connects TRBV27 to TRBJ2-1; TRBD2 aligns across 7 bases. V dropped 5 bases and J dropped 6; count of bases not matched to a gene: 13. The CDR3 runs to 16 residues. In germline, CDR1 is MNHEY, CDR2 SMNVEV (reference sequence). The CDR3 DNA reads TGTGCCAGCAGTCCCCTAGCGGAGGAGGGGTCCAATGAGCAGTTCTTC. Translation: CASSPLAEEGSNEQFF.

The chain combines TRBV19 with TRBJ2-2; 8 nucleotides line up with TRBD2. V was clipped by 7 bases and J by 4 bases; unmatched bases: 5. Germline CDR1 LNHDA, CDR2 SQIVND (reference sequence). This CDR3 comprises 14 residues. The CDR3, as DNA: TGTGCCAGTATTGGACTAGCAGGCACCGGGGAGCTGTTTTTT. It specifies CASIGLAGTGELFF.

The V and J genes are TRBV2 and TRBJ2-5, with a weak D call TRBD1 (6 bases). Germline values: CDR1 SNHLY, CDR2 FYNNEI. Trimming took off 8 bases at V and 2 bases at J, with 12 bases between the two ends. The CDR3 contains 13 residues. CDR3 residues: CASVRQVQETQYF. Written as DNA, the CDR3 is TGTGCCAGCGTGCGACAGGTTCAAGAGACCCAGTACTTC.

The V gene is TRBV28, the J gene TRBJ2-1; 10 nucleotides line up with TRBD2. Germline values: CDR1 MDHEN, CDR2 SYDVKM. The J segment lost 7 bases and the V segment lost 7 bases, leaving 13 bases of the junction unmatched. The CDR3 contains 16 residues. CDR3 loop: CASTSPSGRALNEQFF. CDR3 nucleotide sequence: TGTGCCAGCACCAGCCCGAGCGGGAGGGCCTTGAATGAGCAGTTCTTC.

In this sample, this clone turned up once. This chain uses TRBV5-1 with TRBJ2-5, with TRBD2 identical over 8 bases. The CDR3 spans 15 residues. CDR1 is SGHRS, CDR2 YFSETQ, per germline. V lost 5 bases and J lost 2; bases outside the gene matches: 8. CDR3 in DNA: TGCGCCAGCAGTTCCGGGGGGGCCTTTCAAGAGACCCAGTACTTC. It codes for CASSSGGAFQETQYF.

Only a few counts were recorded for this clone. The V and J genes are TRBV27 and TRBJ1-4, with unresolved D. V was cut by 7 bases and J by 8 bases, with 14 bases left in between. This CDR3 region has 13 residues. Germline-derived CDR1 and CDR2 are MNHEY and SMNVEV (reference sequence). The CDR3 spells CASKVFSSEKLFF. CDR3 DNA: TGTGCCAGCAAAGTTTTTAGTTCGGAAAAACTGTTTTTT.